This T cell receptor (beta chain) derives from a study of T-cell memory formation after mild COVID-19. TCR alpha and TCR beta cDNA libraries with sample barcodes and UMIs came from 5'RACE using constant-segment primers. TCRdb recomputed calls from the 5' RACE reads with MiXCR, one row per CDR3 protein. The sample shows about 300,000 distinct CDR3 sequences, 19% of them seen only once. The CDR3 contains 17 residues. CDR1 is SGHDT and CDR2 is YYEEEE in the germline V gene. V lost 4 bases to trimming and J lost 2 bases; unmatched junction nucleotides: 14. General study points: Pre-infection memory already had some responding clones, implying cross-reactive memory joined. Day 15 to 85 contracting clones showed balanced CD4/CD8; later expanders leaned CD4+. Second-wave clones that peaked on day 37 lacked confirmed SARS-CoV-2 specificity.

This clonotype has only a few counts. Its cognate antigen is unknown. The rearrangement uses TRBV5-6 and TRBJ1-1, with 7 bases aligning to TRBD1. The receptor's source is a man aged 18 to 35 who had mild COVID-19 (a few samples of this study predate the infection). Cell type and time point are not known. Sequenced: PBMCs or a T cell subset sorted from them (not recorded which). The CDR3 is CASSPPGTVKTNTEAFF. In nucleotides, the CDR3 is TGTGCCAGCAGCCCCCCTGGGACAGTGAAAACTAACACTGAAGCTTTCTTT.